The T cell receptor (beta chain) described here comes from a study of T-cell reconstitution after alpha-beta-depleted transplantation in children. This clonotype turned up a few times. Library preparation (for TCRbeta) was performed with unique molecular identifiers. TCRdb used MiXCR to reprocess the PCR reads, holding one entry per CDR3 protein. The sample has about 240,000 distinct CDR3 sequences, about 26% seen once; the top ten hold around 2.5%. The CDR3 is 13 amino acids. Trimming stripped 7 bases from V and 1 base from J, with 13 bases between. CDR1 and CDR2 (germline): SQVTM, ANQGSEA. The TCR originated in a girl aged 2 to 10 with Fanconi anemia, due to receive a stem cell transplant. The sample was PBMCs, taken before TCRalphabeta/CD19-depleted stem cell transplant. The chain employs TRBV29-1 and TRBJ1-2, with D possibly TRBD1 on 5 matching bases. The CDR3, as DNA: TGCAGCGCCCTCGACAGAATTAACTATGGCTACACCTTC. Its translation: CSALDRINYGYTF.